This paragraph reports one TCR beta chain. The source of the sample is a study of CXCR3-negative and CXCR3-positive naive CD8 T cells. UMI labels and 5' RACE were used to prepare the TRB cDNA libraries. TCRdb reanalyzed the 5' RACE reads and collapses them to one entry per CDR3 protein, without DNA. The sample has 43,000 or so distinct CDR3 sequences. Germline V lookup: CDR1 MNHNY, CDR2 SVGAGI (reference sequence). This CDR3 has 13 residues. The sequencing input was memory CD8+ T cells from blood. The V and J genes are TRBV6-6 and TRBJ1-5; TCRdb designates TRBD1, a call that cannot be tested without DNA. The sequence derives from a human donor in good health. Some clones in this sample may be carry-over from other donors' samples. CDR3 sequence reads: CAIRAGSNQPQHF.